The clone carrying this TCR beta chain has a single count. This sample stems from a study of blood T cell repertoires in COVID-19. About the research overall: PBMCs, B-cell-depleted T cells, or T cells were the source of the cDNA or gDNA that made up the material.

Participants were aged roughly 18 to 100 years from around 26 US areas. In assigning cohorts, the study relied on participant-reported clinical history. The CDR3 is made up of 15 amino acids. V shed 4 bases and J 5 bases; nucleotides not matched to a gene: 7. Germline loops: CDR1 SEHNR, CDR2 FQNEAQ (reference sequence). Authors' analysis steps: Reference gene primer amplification gave estimated nucleated cell counts. Measured with immunoSEQ multiplex PCR; TCRdb has only the in-frame clones, and not every one. That table supplies the V and J calls and clone size; D and trimming were determined from the DNA. This table holds roughly 380,000 clones, roughly 84% found once.

This TCR derives from a woman aged 30 to 39 who had recovered from COVID-19. Sequenced: PBMCs or T cells enriched from blood (not recorded which). This sequence joins TRBV7-9 and TRBJ2-4; 8 bases match TRBD1. CDR3 nucleotides: TGTGCCAGCAGCTCGTTCCGGACAGGGCAAAACATTCAGTACTTC. Translated: CASSSFRTGQNIQYF. Full variable domain (outside the CDR3, taken from reference TRBV7-9 and TRBJ2-4): DTGVSQNPRHKITKRGQNVTFRCDPISEHNRLYWYRQTLGQGPEFLTYFQNEAQLEKSRLLSDRFSAERPKGSFSTLEIQRTEQGDSAMYLCASSSFRTGQNIQYFGAGTRLSVL.